The next 20 T cell receptor beta chains were all read from a single sample in a study of control samples from healthy donors and cancer patients. Sequenced by immunoSEQ multiplex PCR; TCRdb stores in-frame clones only, minus some. The sample carries 150,000 to 170,000 clones, approximately 94% recorded once. The sample comprised blood. These TCRs come from a man aged 35 to 55 in good health.

The rearrangement joins TRBV28 to TRBJ2-7; D not resolved. Between the trimmed V and J ends, which lost 5 bases and 0 bases, there was a span of 11 bases. The V gene's germline CDR1 is MDHEN and CDR2 SYDVKM. This CDR3 has 14 amino acids. The CDR3 loop reads CASSPFGYSYEQYF. CDR3 DNA: TGTGCCAGCAGTCCTTTCGGGTACTCCTACGAGCAGTACTTC. The full variable domain, completed using reference TRBV28 and TRBJ2-7, is DVKVTQSSRYLVKRTGEKVFLECVQDMDHENMFWYRQDPGLGLRLIYFSYDVKMKEKGDIPEGYSVSREKKERFSLILESASTNQTSMYLCASSPFGYSYEQYFGPGTRLTVT.

The genes are TRBV12-3 or TRBV12-4 and TRBJ1-2; no firm D call. CDR3 length: 13 amino acids. The germline V and J ends were trimmed by 0 bases and 4 bases, with 6 bases remaining between them. CDR3: CASSLAGAYGYTF. DNA of the CDR3: TGTGCCAGCAGTTTAGCGGGCGCCTATGGCTACACCTTC.

The gene calls are TRBV15 and TRBJ1-2, with TRBD1 matching 7 bases. The germline V gene has CDR1 LNHNV and CDR2 YYDKDF (reference sequence). This CDR3 comprises 14 residues. V shed 4 bases and J 9 bases; nucleotides not matched to a gene: 11. The CDR3 loop is CATSTRQTGSSYTF. CDR3 nucleotide sequence: TGTGCCACCAGCACGAGACAGACAGGGAGCAGCTACACCTTC.

The V and J genes are TRBV9 and TRBJ1-6; D is uncertain. V lost 0 bases and J 6 bases, leaving 7 bases between the germline ends. Germline V gene data show CDR1 as SGDLS and CDR2 as YYNGEE. This CDR3 spans 14 amino acids. CDR3 sequence reads: CASSVATGNSPLHF. The DNA for the CDR3 is TGTGCCAGCAGCGTAGCGACGGGTAATTCACCCCTCCACTTT.

The genes are TRBV19 and TRBJ1-1; a possible D gene is TRBD1 (5 bases). CDR3 length: 14 residues. Germline V gives CDR1 LNHDA, CDR2 SQIVND (reference sequence). The V gene lost 5 bases and the J gene lost 6 bases, with 16 bases spanning the gap. CDR3 DNA: TGTGCCAGTAGTGGGGAGCAGGAGGGGTCTGAAGCTTTCTTT. Translated, it gives CASSGEQEGSEAFF. The complete variable domain, with remaining parts taken from reference TRBV19 and TRBJ1-1, reads DGGITQSPKYLFRKEGQNVTLSCEQNLNHDAMYWYRQDPGQGLRLIYYSQIVNDFQKGDIAEGYSVSREKKESFPLTVTSAQKNPTAFYLCASSGEQEGSEAFFGQGTRLTVV.

V gene TRBV10-3 combines with J gene TRBJ1-4, with TRBD1 as a possible D gene (6 bases). This CDR3 contains 13 residues. The germline V gene has CDR1 ENHRY and CDR2 SYGVKD. Trimming removed 2 bases from V and 6 bases from J, with 7 bases in between. The CDR3 nucleotides read TGTGCCATCAGTGAGACAGGGTATGAAAAACTGTTTTTT. This codes for CAISETGYEKLFF.

This clone was seen just once. The chain employs TRBV21-1 and TRBJ2-7; TRBD2 reflects the table's D call only, with no check against the DNA. TRBV21-1 is a documented pseudogene. The CDR3 extends over 15 amino acids. CDR3 in DNA: TGTGCCAGCCCGAATAGGAGGGCGCGTACCTACGAGCAGTACTTC. Translating it yields CASPNRRARTYEQYF.

This sequence joins TRBV7-2 and TRBJ2-1, with D unresolved. The ends were cut back, 1 base at V and 10 bases at J, with 11 bases in the middle. Looked up from germline, CDR1 is SGHTA and CDR2 is FQGNSA. The CDR3 has 13 amino acids. The CDR3 sequence is CASSLEGLGEQFF. The DNA of the CDR3 is TGTGCCAGCAGCTTAGAGGGCCTGGGGGAGCAGTTCTTC.

The rearrangement uses TRBV6-5 and TRBJ1-2, with 9 bases identical to TRBD1. Germline V gives CDR1 MNHEY, CDR2 SVGAGI. Trimming took 8 bases from V and 1 from J; bases not matched to a gene: 5. There are 14 residues in the CDR3. Written as DNA, the CDR3 is TGTGCCAGCGGCCGGGACAGGGTTAACTATGGCTACACCTTC. It is translated as CASGRDRVNYGYTF.

This chain links TRBV9 with TRBJ1-2; possibly TRBD1 for D (5 bases). The ends were cut back, 4 bases at V and 2 bases at J, with 9 bases in the middle. The CDR3 has 13 residues. The germline CDR1 and CDR2 sequences are SGDLS and YYNGEE. CDR3 DNA: TGTGCCAGCAGCAAGACAGAAAACTATGGCTACACCTTC. Translation gives CASSKTENYGYTF.

V is TRBV29-1 and J is TRBJ2-7, with unresolved D. The CDR3 covers 11 residues. Trimming shortened V by 3 bases and J by 5 bases, and 8 bases separated the two germline ends. Germline CDR1 SQVTM, CDR2 ANQGSEA. The CDR3 nucleotides read TGCAGCGTTGAGAACCTAAACGAGCAGTACTTC. This gives the protein CSVENLNEQYF.

The chain links TRBV10-3 to TRBJ2-7; either TRBD1 or TRBD2 may fit D (7 bases each). The CDR3 covers 15 residues. The V end was cut by 2 bases, the J end by 5 bases, with 16 bases between. Per the germline V gene, CDR1 is ENHRY and CDR2 is SYGVKD. CDR3 residues: CAISEASQGGDEQYF. In DNA form, the CDR3 reads TGTGCCATCAGTGAGGCGAGTCAGGGGGGGGACGAGCAGTACTTC.

This rearrangement joins TRBV30 to TRBJ1-1, with D perhaps matching TRBD1 (5 bases). Between the trimmed V and J ends, which lost 2 bases and 0 bases, there was a span of 19 bases. This CDR3 has 17 residues. CDR1 GTSNPN and CDR2 SVGIG come from the germline V gene (reference sequence). CDR3 in DNA: TGTGCCTGGAGTCCACCCGGGACGTTGCTGATGAACACTGAAGCTTTCTTT. Amino acids: CAWSPPGTLLMNTEAFF.

V and J are TRBV5-1 and TRBJ1-1; 7 positions agree with TRBD1. The V gene end was trimmed by 4 bases and the J gene end by 3 bases; junction bases not matched to a gene: 6. The CDR3 sequence is 14 residues long. Germline-derived CDR1 and CDR2 are SGHRS and YFSETQ. The CDR3 nucleotides read TGCGCCAGCAGCGGAGGGGGCTTGGACACTGAAGCTTTCTTT. Translation: CASSGGGLDTEAFF.

This CDR3 is CASSADRAEAFF. The CDR3 DNA reads as TGTGCCAGCAGCGCGGACAGGGCTGAAGCTTTCTTT. J is TRBJ1-1 and V is TRBV7-9; 8 nucleotides align to TRBD1. In germline, CDR1 is SEHNR, CDR2 FQNEAQ (reference sequence). Unmatched junction bases numbered 2, after V lost 5 bases and J lost 6 bases. The CDR3 covers 12 residues. Based on the CDR3 plus reference TRBV7-9 and TRBJ1-1, the full variable domain is DTGVSQNPRHKITKRGQNVTFRCDPISEHNRLYWYRQTLGQGPEFLTYFQNEAQLEKSRLLSDRFSAERPKGSFSTLEIQRTEQGDSAMYLCASSADRAEAFFGQGTRLTVV.

V gene TRBV28 combines with J gene TRBJ2-7; possibly TRBD2 for D (7 bases). Germline V gene data show CDR1 as MDHEN and CDR2 as SYDVKM. Trimming pared 3 bases from V and 1 base from J, leaving 16 bases between. The length of the CDR3 is 16 residues. The CDR3 bases are TGTGCCAGCAGTTTTAGTAGGGGGGGCGGATCCTACGAGCAGTACTTC. This encodes CASSFSRGGGSYEQYF. The full variable domain, completed using reference TRBV28 and TRBJ2-7, is DVKVTQSSRYLVKRTGEKVFLECVQDMDHENMFWYRQDPGLGLRLIYFSYDVKMKEKGDIPEGYSVSREKKERFSLILESASTNQTSMYLCASSFSRGGGSYEQYFGPGTRLTVT.

The chain recombines TRBV2 with TRBJ2-1; 7 bases are shared with TRBD1. Trimming cost V 7 bases and J 0 bases; bases outside gene matches: 6. The germline V gene has CDR1 SNHLY and CDR2 FYNNEI. The CDR3 is made up of 15 amino acids. This chain's CDR3 is CASTQGGNSYNEQFF. Written as DNA, the CDR3 is TGTGCCAGCACGCAAGGGGGCAACTCCTACAATGAGCAGTTCTTC. Full variable domain (outside the CDR3, taken from reference TRBV2 and TRBJ2-1): EPEVTQTPSHQVTQMGQEVILRCVPISNHLYFYWYRQILGQKVEFLVSFYNNEISEKSEIFDDQFSVERPDGSNFTLKIRSTKLEDSAMYFCASTQGGNSYNEQFFGPGTRLTVL.

The V call is TRBV12-3 or TRBV12-4, the J call TRBJ2-7; D call uncertain. The V end lost 4 bases, the J end lost 3 bases, and 10 bases lay between the germline ends. This CDR3 comprises 13 residues. CDR3 sequence (DNA): TGTGCCAGCAGTTGGGGATCCCTCTACGAGCAGTACTTC. It is translated as CASSWGSLYEQYF.

This clone was observed once. The rearrangement joins TRBV6-2 or TRBV6-3 to TRBJ1-5; D is unresolved. This CDR3 spans 14 amino acids. In germline, CDR1 is MNHEY, CDR2 SVGEGT. Trimming pared 2 bases from V and 3 bases from J, leaving 8 bases between. CDR3 region: CASSYGRPNQPQHF. The DNA for the CDR3 is TGTGCCAGCAGTTACGGGAGGCCCAATCAGCCCCAGCATTTT.

The genes are TRBV30 and TRBJ1-5, with a possible D match to TRBD1 (5 bases). This CDR3 is built from 13 residues. Germline-derived CDR1 and CDR2 are GTSNPN and SVGIG (reference sequence). V was clipped by 2 bases and J by 0 bases, with 5 bases between them. CDR3 sequence reads: CAWSRGSNQPQHF. The CDR3 DNA is TGTGCCTGGAGTAGGGGTAGCAATCAGCCCCAGCATTTT.